This T cell receptor beta chain derives from a study of T cell changes during pregnancy in multiple sclerosis. This clone was seen only once. Data came from immunoSEQ multiplex PCR; TCRdb stores just in-frame clones and leaves some out. This sample yields about 40,000 clones, of which 89% are seen a single time; around 0.49% belongs to the top ten. From germline, CDR1 is SNHLY and CDR2 FYNNEI. The CDR3 sequence is 11 residues long. V was clipped by 6 bases and J by 6 bases, with 9 bases between them. The sequence came from a female donor with multiple sclerosis, enrolled in a pregnancy study. Specimen: CD4+ T cells from peripheral blood mononuclear cells, collected in the first trimester of pregnancy. This chain uses TRBV2 with TRBJ2-7; no clear D. The CDR3 sequence: CASRAETEQYF. The CDR3 coding sequence is TGTGCCAGCAGGGCGGAGACCGAGCAGTACTTC.